This entry lists 23 T cell receptor beta chains sequenced from one sample in a study of T cells in Graves' hyperthyroidism and ophthalmopathy. Amplified TCR beta CDR3 regions came from RNA transcripts. First-round RT-PCR targeting the TCR CDR3 was performed with the HTBI primer set. MiXCR was run by TCRdb on the multiplex PCR reads, yielding one entry per CDR3 protein. The sample has hundreds of thousands of distinct CDR3 sequences; approximately 23% are singletons. The specimen sequenced was blood. These receptor sequences come from a woman aged 40 to 55 with Graves' ophthalmopathy.

This clonotype was recorded at least ten times. Possible read error: a much larger clone is one base away. The V gene is TRBV7-2, the J gene TRBJ2-5; 8 nucleotides line up with TRBD1. Unmatched junction bases numbered 9, after V lost 5 bases and J lost 7 bases. Germline assignment: CDR1 SGHTA and CDR2 FQGNSA. This CDR3 comprises 14 residues. The CDR3 region has the DNA TGTGCCAGCAGCCAAGGACAGGGTGGGGTGACCCAGTACTTC. This gives the protein CASSQGQGGVTQYF.

In its sample, this clonotype was seen many times. The rearrangement joins TRBV19 to TRBJ1-2; 11 positions agree with TRBD1. In germline, CDR1 is LNHDA, CDR2 SQIVND (reference sequence). The CDR3 spans 15 residues. Germline trimming cut 4 bases from V and 4 bases from J; bases unmatched to any gene: 5. Here the CDR3 reads CASSTGQGASYGYTF. The CDR3 region has the DNA TGTGCCAGTAGTACAGGACAGGGGGCTTCCTATGGCTACACCTTC.

This clonotype was recorded at least ten times. The genes are TRBV4-2 and TRBJ2-7, with D possibly being TRBD2 (6 bases). V was shortened by 1 base and J by 1 base, with 11 bases between the two germline ends. Germline values: CDR1 LGHNA, CDR2 YNFKEQ. CDR3 length: 15 amino acids. Here the CDR3 DNA reads TGTGCCAGCAGCCAAGGGGCGGGGCCATCCTACGAGCAGTACTTC. It specifies CASSQGAGPSYEQYF.

This clonotype was detected only a few times. The chain has TRBV2 and TRBJ2-2; 7 bases line up with TRBD2. Germline CDR1 reads SNHLY; CDR2 reads FYNNEI. With V trimmed by 3 bases and J by 0 bases, 4 bases remained unmatched. The CDR3 is 16 amino acids. The CDR3 protein is CASSEAGVANTGELFF. CDR3 bases: TGTGCCAGCAGTGAGGCGGGGGTAGCGAACACCGGGGAGCTGTTTTTT. Using reference TRBV2 and TRBJ2-2 for the parts outside the CDR3, the full variable domain is EPEVTQTPSHQVTQMGQEVILRCVPISNHLYFYWYRQILGQKVEFLVSFYNNEISEKSEIFDDQFSVERPDGSNFTLKIRSTKLEDSAMYFCASSEAGVANTGELFFGEGSRLTVL.

This clonotype was recorded many times. The rearrangement joins TRBV5-5 to TRBJ2-6; D call uncertain. Trimming pared 0 bases from V and 4 bases from J, leaving 11 bases between. The CDR3 sequence is 16 residues long. Germline-derived CDR1 and CDR2 are SGHKS and YYEKEE (reference sequence). The CDR3 region is CASSLVWDAGANVLTF. Here the CDR3 DNA reads TGTGCCAGCAGCTTGGTCTGGGATGCGGGGGCCAACGTCCTGACTTTC.

In its sample, this clonotype was seen many times. The V gene is TRBV6-5, the J gene TRBJ1-5; D not certain. Trimming pared 6 bases from V and 4 bases from J, leaving 13 bases between. CDR3 length equals 14 residues. Germline V CDR1 and CDR2: MNHEY, SVGAGI. CDR3: CASSPSAGNQPQHF. The DNA for the CDR3 is TGTGCCAGCAGCCCCTCAGCGGGAAATCAGCCCCAGCATTTT.

This chain joins TRBV28 and TRBJ1-6; D unclear. V was cut by 5 bases and J by 10 bases, with 12 bases left in between. CDR3 length: 13 amino acids. In germline, CDR1 is MDHEN, CDR2 SYDVKM. The CDR3 loop reads CASSTPGWSPLHF. For the CDR3, the DNA is TGTGCCAGCAGTACACCAGGATGGTCACCCCTCCACTTT.

This clonotype was picked up many times. The rearrangement uses TRBV20-1 and TRBJ1-6; no definite D call. This CDR3 spans 14 amino acids. Germline-derived CDR1 and CDR2 are DFQATT and SNEGSKA (reference sequence). Trimming removed 1 base at V and 10 bases at J, with 14 bases between. CDR3: CSARVQAEGSPLHF. The CDR3 DNA sequence: TGCAGTGCTAGAGTTCAAGCGGAGGGATCACCCCTCCACTTT.

This clonotype came up many times. The chain recombines TRBV24-1 with TRBJ2-7; D possibly corresponds to TRBD1 (6 bases). Between the trimmed V and J ends, which lost 7 bases and 2 bases, there was a span of 11 bases. The CDR3 loop spans 13 amino acids. Per germline, CDR1 KGHDR and CDR2 SFDVKD. CDR3 DNA sequence: TGTGCCACCAGCCCGGGACATGCCTACGAGCAGTACTTC. This encodes CATSPGHAYEQYF.

This clonotype was seen ten or more times. This chain connects TRBV6-1 to TRBJ2-2; 8 positions match TRBD2. The CDR3 has 14 residues. Trimming cost V 6 bases and J 2 bases; bases outside gene matches: 2. Germline V gene lookup returns CDR1 MNHNS and CDR2 SASEGT. The CDR3 spells CASRGTRNTGELFF. The CDR3 coding sequence is TGTGCCAGCAGAGGGACTAGAAACACCGGGGAGCTGTTTTTT.

V usage is TRBV6-1 and J usage is TRBJ2-7; 8 positions match TRBD1. The CDR3 is 14 residues long. J lost 2 bases, V lost 7 bases, and 7 bases had no gene match. CDR1 is MNHNS, CDR2 SASEGT, per germline. The CDR3 reads CASIEDRETYEQYF. Written as DNA, the CDR3 is TGTGCCAGCATCGAGGACAGGGAAACCTACGAGCAGTACTTC.

This clonotype was counted once. The junction differs from germline at one of its ends, possibly a read error. J is TRBJ1-5 and V is TRBV2; D remains ambiguous. From germline, CDR1 is SNHLY and CDR2 FYNNEI. The CDR3 totals 13 residues. The DNA of the CDR3 is TGTGCCAGCAGCGAGTCTAGCAATCAGCCCCAGCTTTTT. Translating gives CASSESSNQPQLF.

This clonotype has ten or more counts. A much larger clone is a single base away; this may be a read error. V is TRBV7-2 and J is TRBJ1-1; D is ambiguous. The CDR3 consists of 13 residues. Trimming removed 3 bases from V and 1 base from J, with 6 bases in between. Germline CDR1 and CDR2: SGHTA and FQGNSA. The CDR3: CASSFTANTEAFF. The CDR3 DNA reads TGTGCCAGCAGCTTTACAGCGAACACTGAAGCTTTCTTT.

This clonotype was picked up many times. The chain is built from TRBV28 and TRBJ1-1, with 11 positions matching TRBD1. Losses at the gene ends were 0 bases for V and 10 bases for J; bases not matched to a gene: 7. Germline loops: CDR1 MDHEN, CDR2 SYDVKM. The CDR3 has 15 residues. In DNA, the CDR3 is TGTGCCAGCAGTTTATGGGGGGGACAGGGGGTTGGAGCTTTCTTT. This gives the protein CASSLWGGQGVGAFF.

The chain joins TRBV7-9 to TRBJ2-5; 7 nucleotides match TRBD1. The ends lost 1 base at V and 6 bases at J; junction bases unmatched: 8. Germline loops: CDR1 SEHNR, CDR2 FQNEAQ (reference sequence). The CDR3 runs to 15 residues. The CDR3 nucleotides read TGTGCCAGCAGCTTAGTCAGATGGGACAGACAGACCCAGTACTTC. Translation: CASSLVRWDRQTQYF.

This clonotype has at least ten counts. The chain joins TRBV12-3 or TRBV12-4 to TRBJ2-7; 7 bases align to TRBD2. The CDR3 is 13 residues long. The junction had 4 bases not matched to a gene; V was cut back by 5 bases and J by 3 bases. CDR3 region: CASSPRTSYEQYF. In DNA, the CDR3 is TGTGCCAGCAGTCCGCGGACTAGCTACGAGCAGTACTTC.

Many counts were recorded for this clonotype. CDR3 coding DNA: TGCGCCAGCAGCTTGGCGTACGGCTCCTACGAGCAGTACTTC. Its protein is CASSLAYGSYEQYF. This rearrangement joins TRBV5-1 to TRBJ2-7; D gene uncertain. Trimming shortened V by 0 bases and J by 0 bases, and 7 bases separated the two germline ends. This CDR3 region has 14 residues. CDR1 is SGHRS and CDR2 is YFSETQ in the germline V gene.

The chain recombines TRBV6-1 with TRBJ2-5, with 12 bases matching TRBD2. V gave up 10 bases and J gave up 4 bases; unmatched junction bases: 10. Germline V lookup: CDR1 MNHNS, CDR2 SASEGT. The CDR3 has 15 amino acids. CDR3 sequence reads: CATAATSGRGETQYF. The CDR3 region has the DNA TGTGCCACCGCCGCGACTAGCGGGAGAGGAGAGACCCAGTACTTC.

This clonotype was counted ten times or more. The chain joins TRBV6-2 or TRBV6-3 to TRBJ1-1; 7 positions match TRBD1. The CDR3 totals 14 residues. Trimming took 5 bases from V and 6 from J; bases not matched to a gene: 9. In germline, CDR1 is MNHEY, CDR2 SVGEGT. The CDR3 region has the DNA TGTGCCAGCAGTAGGGCAACAGGGGAGGCTGAAGCTTTCTTT. Translated: CASSRATGEAEAFF.

This chain joins TRBV2 and TRBJ2-7; D may be TRBD1 (6 bases). The germline CDR1 and CDR2 sequences are SNHLY and FYNNEI. The CDR3 is 13 residues long. V was pared by 3 bases and J by 4 bases, with 10 bases between. In nucleotides, the CDR3 is TGTGCCAGCAGTGATGCAGGGGATTACGAGCAGTACTTC. Translation gives CASSDAGDYEQYF.

This chain links TRBV6-1 with TRBJ2-7, with D possibly matching TRBD1 (5 bases). The J call may be faulty, since TRBJ2-1 better matches the DNA end. The CDR3 runs 13 residues. CDR1 and CDR2 from the germline V gene are MNHNS and SASEGT. CDR3 amino acids: CASSETETYEQFF. CDR3 coding DNA: TGTGCCAGCAGTGAGACAGAAACCTACGAGCAGTTCTTC.

This chain joins TRBV12-3 or TRBV12-4 and TRBJ1-1, with D possibly being TRBD1 (6 bases). With 7 bases removed from V and 6 bases from J, the gap between germline ends came to 18 bases. This CDR3 is 14 amino acids long. The CDR3 DNA reads TGTGCCAGCACCCTACAGGGAGGGAGCTCTGAAGCTTTCTTT. Its translation: CASTLQGGSSEAFF.

Many counts were recorded for this clonotype. CDR3 nucleotide sequence: TGTGCCAGCGGGAGGAAAGAGACCCAGTACTTC. It codes for CASGRKETQYF. The V call is TRBV27, the J call TRBJ2-5; D is possibly TRBD2 (6 bases). The CDR3 is made up of 11 amino acids. Germline values: CDR1 MNHEY, CDR2 SMNVEV (reference sequence). Trimming pared 8 bases from V and 3 bases from J, leaving 7 bases between.